These 6 T cell receptor beta chains share one sample of origin, sequenced in a study of cytomegalovirus exposure and HLA in healthy donors. This PCR relied on a set of 60 Vbeta primers and 13 Jbeta primers. Profiled with immunoSEQ multiplex PCR; TCRdb holds only in-frame clones, not every one. This table has roughly 140,000 clones, roughly 80% appearing once. Sequenced input: PBMCs. Every receptor here comes from a female donor in good health and CMV-seronegative.

V is TRBV19 and J is TRBJ1-1, with D possibly TRBD1 on 5 matching bases. Germline CDR1 and CDR2: LNHDA and SQIVND (reference sequence). The CDR3 spans 15 residues. The V end lost 7 bases, the J end lost 3 bases, and 18 bases lay between the germline ends. CDR3 sequence reads: CASTNHFQGYTEAFF. The DNA for the CDR3 is TGTGCCAGTACTAATCACTTTCAGGGATACACTGAAGCTTTCTTT.

The chain recombines TRBV6-1 with TRBJ2-3, with 8 bases matching TRBD2. CDR1 is MNHNS and CDR2 is SASEGT in the germline V gene. CDR3 length: 18 amino acids. Trimming took 3 bases from V and 4 from J; bases not matched to a gene: 15. In DNA, the CDR3 is TGTGCCAGCAGTGAGCGAGGGCGAGCGGGAGTTAGGTCAGATACGCAGTATTTT. This codes for CASSERGRAGVRSDTQYF.

Note on this clone: Germline is not matched at one junction end, which may reflect a read error. This chain connects TRBV2 to TRBJ1-2, with 10 bases identical to TRBD1. The CDR3 runs to 14 residues. Germline-derived CDR1 and CDR2 are SNHLY and FYNNEI. CDR3 nucleotides: TGTGCCAGCAGTCGTACCGGGACAGGGGATGGCTACCCCTTC. This codes for CASSRTGTGDGYPF.

The V and J genes are TRBV28 and TRBJ2-2; 7 nucleotides line up with TRBD1. This CDR3 contains 14 residues. Germline V gene data show CDR1 as MDHEN and CDR2 as SYDVKM. The ends lost 5 bases at V and 6 bases at J; junction bases unmatched: 6. For the CDR3, the DNA is TGTGCCAGCAGTAAAACAGGGGTACCCGGGGAGCTGTTTTTT. Residues: CASSKTGVPGELFF.

The V call is TRBV28, the J call TRBJ1-4; 7 nucleotides align to TRBD1. The CDR3 is 18 amino acids. Losses at the gene ends were 3 bases for V and 0 bases for J; bases not matched to a gene: 10. Germline-derived CDR1 and CDR2 are MDHEN and SYDVKM. The CDR3 nucleotides are TGTGCCAGCAGTTTGGGGGGCAGGGGGGTCGCAACTAATGAAAAACTGTTTTTT. Residues: CASSLGGRGVATNEKLFF.

V usage is TRBV27 and J usage is TRBJ2-7; D may be TRBD1 (5 bases). The V end lost 8 bases, the J end lost 0 bases, and 11 bases lay between the germline ends. The CDR3 runs 13 residues. Germline V gene data show CDR1 as MNHEY and CDR2 as SMNVEV (reference sequence). As DNA, the CDR3 is TGTGCCAGCTGGGCAACAGGCTCCTACGAGCAGTACTTC. It yields the protein CASWATGSYEQYF.